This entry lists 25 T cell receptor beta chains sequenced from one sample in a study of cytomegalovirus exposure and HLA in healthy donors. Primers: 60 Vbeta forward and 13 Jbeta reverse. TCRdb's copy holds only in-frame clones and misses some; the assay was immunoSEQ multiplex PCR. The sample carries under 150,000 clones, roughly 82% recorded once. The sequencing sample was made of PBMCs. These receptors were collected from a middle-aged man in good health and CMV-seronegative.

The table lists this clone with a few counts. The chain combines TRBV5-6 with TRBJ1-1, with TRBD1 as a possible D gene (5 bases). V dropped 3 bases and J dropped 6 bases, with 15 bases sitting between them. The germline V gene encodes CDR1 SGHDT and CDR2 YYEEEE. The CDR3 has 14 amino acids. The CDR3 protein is CASSSFGGAAEAFF. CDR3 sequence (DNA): TGTGCCAGCAGCTCCTTCGGGGGAGCAGCTGAAGCTTTCTTT.

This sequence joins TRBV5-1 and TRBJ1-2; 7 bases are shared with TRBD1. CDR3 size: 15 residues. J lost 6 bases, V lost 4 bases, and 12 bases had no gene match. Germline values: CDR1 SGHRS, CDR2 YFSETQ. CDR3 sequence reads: CASSPDRAQWNGYTF. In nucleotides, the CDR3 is TGCGCCAGCAGCCCCGACAGGGCCCAATGGAATGGCTACACCTTC. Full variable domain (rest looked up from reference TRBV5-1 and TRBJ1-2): KAGVTQTPRYLIKTRGQQVTLSCSPISGHRSVSWYQQTPGQGLQFLFEYFSETQRNKGNFPGRFSGRQFSNSRSEMNVSTLELGDSALYLCASSPDRAQWNGYTFGSGTRLTVV.

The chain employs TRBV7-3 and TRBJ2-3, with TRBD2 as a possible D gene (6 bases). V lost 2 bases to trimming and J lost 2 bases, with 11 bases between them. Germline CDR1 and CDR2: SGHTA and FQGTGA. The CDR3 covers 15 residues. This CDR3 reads CASSLFGGTTDTQYF. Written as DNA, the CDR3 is TGTGCCAGCAGCTTATTCGGGGGAACCACAGATACGCAGTATTTT.

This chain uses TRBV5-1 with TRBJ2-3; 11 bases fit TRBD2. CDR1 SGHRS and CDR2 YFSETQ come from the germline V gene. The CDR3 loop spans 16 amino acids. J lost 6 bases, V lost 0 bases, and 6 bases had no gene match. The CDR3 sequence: CASSLAIAGGVDTQYF. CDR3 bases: TGCGCCAGCAGCTTGGCAATAGCGGGGGGGGTCGATACGCAGTATTTT.

The CDR3 coding sequence is TGTGCCAGCGTAGGGCAGGGGGCTGGAGATACGCAGTATTTT. Translating it yields CASVGQGAGDTQYF. The rearrangement uses TRBV2 and TRBJ2-3; 8 nucleotides align to TRBD1. The germline gives CDR1 SNHLY, CDR2 FYNNEI. The trim removed 8 bases at V and 5 bases at J, leaving 9 bases unmatched. CDR3 length: 14 amino acids.

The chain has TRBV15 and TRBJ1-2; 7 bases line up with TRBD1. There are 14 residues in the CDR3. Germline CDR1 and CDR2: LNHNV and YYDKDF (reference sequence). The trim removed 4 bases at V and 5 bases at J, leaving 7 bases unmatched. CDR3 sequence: CATSNLGQIYGYTF. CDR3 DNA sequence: TGTGCCACCAGCAACCTGGGACAGATTTATGGCTACACCTTC.

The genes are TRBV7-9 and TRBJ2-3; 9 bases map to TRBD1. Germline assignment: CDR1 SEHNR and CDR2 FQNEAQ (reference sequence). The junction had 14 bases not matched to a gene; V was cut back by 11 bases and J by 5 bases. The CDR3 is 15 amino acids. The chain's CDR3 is CALVRDRVRGDTQYF. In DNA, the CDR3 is TGTGCCCTAGTCCGGGACAGGGTTAGAGGAGATACGCAGTATTTT.

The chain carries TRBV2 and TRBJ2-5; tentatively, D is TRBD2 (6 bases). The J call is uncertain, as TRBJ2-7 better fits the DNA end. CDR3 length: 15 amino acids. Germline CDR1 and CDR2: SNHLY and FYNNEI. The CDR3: CASSEALGGPYEQYF. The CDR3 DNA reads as TGTGCCAGCAGTGAAGCGCTCGGGGGACCTTACGAGCAGTACTTC.

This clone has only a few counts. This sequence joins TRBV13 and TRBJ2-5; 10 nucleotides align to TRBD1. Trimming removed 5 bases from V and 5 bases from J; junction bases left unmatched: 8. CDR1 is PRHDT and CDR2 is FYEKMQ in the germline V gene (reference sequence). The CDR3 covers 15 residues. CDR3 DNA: TGTGCCAGCAGCGCCAGACAGGGGGCTGTGGAGACCCAGTACTTC. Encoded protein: CASSARQGAVETQYF.

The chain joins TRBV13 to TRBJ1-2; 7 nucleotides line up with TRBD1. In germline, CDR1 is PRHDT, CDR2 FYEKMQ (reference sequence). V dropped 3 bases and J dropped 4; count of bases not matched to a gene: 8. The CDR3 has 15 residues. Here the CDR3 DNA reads TGTGCCAGCAGCTTGGGGACAGTAAAGCCCTATGGCTACACCTTC. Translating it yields CASSLGTVKPYGYTF.

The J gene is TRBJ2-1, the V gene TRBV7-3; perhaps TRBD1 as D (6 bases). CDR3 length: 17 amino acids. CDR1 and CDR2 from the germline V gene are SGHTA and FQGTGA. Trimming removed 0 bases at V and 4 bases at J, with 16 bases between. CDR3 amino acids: CASSLTTGLPLYNEQFF. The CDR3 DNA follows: TGTGCCAGCAGCTTAACGACAGGTCTTCCCCTATACAATGAGCAGTTCTTC.

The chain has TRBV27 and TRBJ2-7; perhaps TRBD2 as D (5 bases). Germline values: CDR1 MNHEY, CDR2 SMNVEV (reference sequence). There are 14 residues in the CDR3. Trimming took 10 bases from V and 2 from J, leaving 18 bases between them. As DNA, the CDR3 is TGTGCCACTTCCTTCGGAGGTAGCACCTACGAGCAGTACTTC. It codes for CATSFGGSTYEQYF.

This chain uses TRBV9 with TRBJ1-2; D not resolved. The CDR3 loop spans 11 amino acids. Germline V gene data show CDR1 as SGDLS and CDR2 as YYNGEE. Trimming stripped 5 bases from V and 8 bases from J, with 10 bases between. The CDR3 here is CASRREGGYTF. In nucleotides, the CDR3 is TGTGCCAGCAGGCGAGAGGGAGGCTACACCTTC. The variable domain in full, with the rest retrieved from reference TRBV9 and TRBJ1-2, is DSGVTQTPKHLITATGQRVTLRCSPRSGDLSVYWYQQSLDQGLQFLIQYYNGEERAKGNILERFSAQQFPDLHSELNLSSLELGDSALYFCASRREGGYTFGSGTRLTVV.

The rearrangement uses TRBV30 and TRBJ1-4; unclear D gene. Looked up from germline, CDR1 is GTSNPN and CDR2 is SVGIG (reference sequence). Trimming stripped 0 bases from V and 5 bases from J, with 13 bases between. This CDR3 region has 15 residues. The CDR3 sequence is CAWSVWRGSNEKLFF. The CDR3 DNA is TGTGCCTGGAGTGTATGGCGCGGGTCCAATGAAAAACTGTTTTTT.

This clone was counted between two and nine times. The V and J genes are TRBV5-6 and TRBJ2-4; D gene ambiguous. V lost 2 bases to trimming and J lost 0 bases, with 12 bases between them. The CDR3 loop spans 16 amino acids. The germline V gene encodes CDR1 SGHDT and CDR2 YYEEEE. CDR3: CASSFSFLLAKNIQYF. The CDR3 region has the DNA TGTGCCAGCAGCTTTTCTTTCCTTCTAGCCAAAAACATTCAGTACTTC.

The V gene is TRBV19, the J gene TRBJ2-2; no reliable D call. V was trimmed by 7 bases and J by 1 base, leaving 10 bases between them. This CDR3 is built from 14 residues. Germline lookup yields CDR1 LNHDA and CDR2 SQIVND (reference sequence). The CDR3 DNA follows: TGTGCCAGTACTCACTATCTGAACACCGGGGAGCTGTTTTTT. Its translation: CASTHYLNTGELFF.

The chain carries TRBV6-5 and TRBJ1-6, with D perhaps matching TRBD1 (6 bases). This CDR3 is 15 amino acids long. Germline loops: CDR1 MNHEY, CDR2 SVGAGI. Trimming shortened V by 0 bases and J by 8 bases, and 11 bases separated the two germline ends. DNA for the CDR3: TGTGCCAGCAGTTACTCGAAACAGGGTGATTCACCCCTCCACTTT. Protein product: CASSYSKQGDSPLHF.

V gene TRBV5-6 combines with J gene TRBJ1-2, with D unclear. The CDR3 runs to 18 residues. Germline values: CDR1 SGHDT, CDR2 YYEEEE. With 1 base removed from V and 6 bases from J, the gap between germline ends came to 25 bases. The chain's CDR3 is CASSLFHGVNWLKNGYTF. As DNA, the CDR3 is TGTGCCAGCAGCTTGTTTCACGGGGTGAATTGGCTTAAGAATGGCTACACCTTC.

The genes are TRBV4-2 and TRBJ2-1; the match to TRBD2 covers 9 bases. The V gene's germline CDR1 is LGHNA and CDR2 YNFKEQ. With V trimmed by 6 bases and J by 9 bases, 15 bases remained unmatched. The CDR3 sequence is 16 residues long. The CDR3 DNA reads TGTGCCAGCAGACCACCGGGACTAGCTTCATCCGGTGAGCAGTTCTTC. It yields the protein CASRPPGLASSGEQFF.

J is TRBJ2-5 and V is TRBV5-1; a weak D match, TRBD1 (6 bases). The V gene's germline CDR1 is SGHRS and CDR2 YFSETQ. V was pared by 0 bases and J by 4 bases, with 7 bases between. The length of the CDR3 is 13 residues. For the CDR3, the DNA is TGCGCCAGCAGCTTGGTCAGGGGAGAGACCCAGTACTTC. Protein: CASSLVRGETQYF.

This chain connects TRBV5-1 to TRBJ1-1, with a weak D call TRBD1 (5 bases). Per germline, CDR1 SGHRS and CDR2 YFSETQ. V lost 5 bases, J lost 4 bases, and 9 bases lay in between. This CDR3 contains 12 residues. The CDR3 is CASRGEGTEAFF. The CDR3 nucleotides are TGCGCCAGCAGGGGGGAGGGCACTGAAGCTTTCTTT.

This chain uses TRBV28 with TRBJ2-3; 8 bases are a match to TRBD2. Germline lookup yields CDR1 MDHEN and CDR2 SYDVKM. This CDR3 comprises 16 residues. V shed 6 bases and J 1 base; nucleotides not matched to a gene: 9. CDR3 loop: CASSLRLARGTDTQYF. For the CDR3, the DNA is TGTGCCAGCAGCTTACGACTAGCGAGGGGCACAGATACGCAGTATTTT.

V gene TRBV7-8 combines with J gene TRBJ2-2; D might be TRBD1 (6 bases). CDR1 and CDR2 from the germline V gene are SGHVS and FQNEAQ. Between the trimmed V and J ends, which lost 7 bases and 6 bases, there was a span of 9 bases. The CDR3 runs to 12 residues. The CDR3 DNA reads TGTGCCAGCACCAGGGGCGCCGGGGAGCTGTTTTTT. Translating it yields CASTRGAGELFF.

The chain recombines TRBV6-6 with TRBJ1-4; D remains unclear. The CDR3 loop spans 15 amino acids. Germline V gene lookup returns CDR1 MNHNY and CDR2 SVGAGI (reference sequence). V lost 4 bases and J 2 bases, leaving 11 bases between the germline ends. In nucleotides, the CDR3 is TGTGCCAGCAGTTCATACAGACCGACTAATGAAAAACTGTTTTTT. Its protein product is CASSSYRPTNEKLFF.

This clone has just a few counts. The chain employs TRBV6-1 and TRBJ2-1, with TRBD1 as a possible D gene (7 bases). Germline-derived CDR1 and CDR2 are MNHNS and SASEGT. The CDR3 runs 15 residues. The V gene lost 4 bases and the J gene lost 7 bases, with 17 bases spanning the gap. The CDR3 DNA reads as TGTGCCAGCAGTGGAGGGACCGCAGGGGGGAATGAGCAGTTCTTC. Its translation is CASSGGTAGGNEQFF.